These 21 T cell receptor beta chains were sequenced from one sample in a study of T-cell memory formation after mild COVID-19 (TCRdb year 2021). The library was prepared using 5' RACE. Sequenced using an Illumina NovaSeq 6000. TCRdb applied fastp at Q25 and MiXCR to the public reads, then kept only in-frame beta chains. Each entry is one CDR3 protein sequence, shown with its most common DNA and genes. The sample yields 120,000 or so distinct CDR3 sequences; over 15% were counted once. In total, the top ten clones hold 4.5% to 5.5% of the sample. Specimen: PBMCs or a T cell subset sorted from them (not recorded which). These receptors all come from a young man who had mild COVID-19 (a few samples of this study predate the infection). The sample titles of this study are shuffled in the database, so cell type and time point are left out; the donor was told from shared clones.

This clonotype has only a few counts. CDR3 DNA sequence: TGCAGTGCTAGAGATCTAGCGGGGATAGAGACCCAGTACTTC. Protein product: CSARDLAGIETQYF. The chain links TRBV20-1 to TRBJ2-5; 9 bases are a match to TRBD2. Per germline, CDR1 DFQATT and CDR2 SNEGSKA (reference sequence). V lost 0 bases to trimming and J lost 4 bases; unmatched junction nucleotides: 3. The CDR3 has 14 residues.

This clonotype was detected a few times. CDR3 sequence: CASSFQREQFF. In DNA, the CDR3 is TGTGCCAGCAGCTTCCAACGCGAGCAGTTCTTC. The gene calls are TRBV5-5 and TRBJ2-1, with D unclear. The CDR3 totals 11 residues. CDR1 and CDR2 from the germline V gene are SGHKS and YYEKEE (reference sequence). V lost 2 bases and J lost 10, with 7 bases in between.

The chain combines TRBV5-1 with TRBJ2-3; TRBD2 matches 8 bases. The CDR3 contains 14 residues. Germline V lookup: CDR1 SGHRS, CDR2 YFSETQ. With V trimmed by 6 bases and J by 1 base, 4 bases remained unmatched. CDR3 nucleotide sequence: TGCGCCAGCACCAGCGGGGGCCGCACAGATACGCAGTATTTT. As protein: CASTSGGRTDTQYF.

V usage is TRBV27 and J usage is TRBJ1-6; D is undetermined. CDR3 length: 14 amino acids. CDR1 is MNHEY and CDR2 is SMNVEV in the germline V gene (reference sequence). V lost 2 bases to trimming and J lost 9 bases, with 11 bases between them. The CDR3: CASSLEGGSSPLHF. The CDR3 nucleotides read TGTGCCAGCAGTTTAGAAGGAGGGAGTTCACCCCTCCACTTT.

The chain joins TRBV20-1 to TRBJ2-4; D tentatively reads TRBD1 or TRBD2 (5 bases each). Per the germline V gene, CDR1 is DFQATT and CDR2 is SNEGSKA (reference sequence). CDR3 length: 14 amino acids. Trimming stripped 0 bases from V and 6 bases from J, with 12 bases between. The chain's CDR3 is CSAREGPPSNIQYF. CDR3 DNA: TGCAGTGCTAGAGAGGGACCCCCTTCAAACATTCAGTACTTC.

This clonotype was seen a handful of times. V usage is TRBV20-1 and J usage is TRBJ1-2, with TRBD1 identical over 8 bases. With V trimmed by 7 bases and J by 8 bases, 9 bases remained unmatched. The CDR3 spans 12 residues. Germline CDR1 DFQATT, CDR2 SNEGSKA (reference sequence). The CDR3 sequence is CSVKDRDRGYTF. CDR3 coding DNA: TGCAGTGTAAAGGACAGGGACCGAGGCTACACCTTC.

V is TRBV5-1 and J is TRBJ1-1; possible D gene TRBD1, 6 bases. The CDR3 covers 15 residues. Deletions cut 7 bases from V and 2 bases from J, with 18 bases between. Germline values: CDR1 SGHRS, CDR2 YFSETQ. CDR3 sequence reads: CASATSGAVNTEAFF. The CDR3 DNA reads TGCGCCAGCGCCACGTCAGGGGCGGTCAACACTGAAGCTTTCTTT.

This chain joins TRBV7-2 and TRBJ2-2; TRBD1 aligns across 9 bases. The CDR3 is 17 amino acids. V lost 4 bases and J lost 5; bases outside the gene matches: 11. CDR1 is SGHTA, CDR2 FQGNSA, per germline. The CDR3 sequence is CASSYDRGRVNTGELFF. As DNA, the CDR3 is TGTGCCAGCAGCTACGACAGGGGGAGAGTAAATACCGGGGAGCTGTTTTTT. Using reference TRBV7-2 and TRBJ2-2 for the parts outside the CDR3, the full variable domain is GAGVSQSPSNKVTEKGKDVELRCDPISGHTALYWYRQSLGQGLEFLIYFQGNSAPDKSGLPSDRFSAERTGGSVSTLTIQRTQQEDSAVYLCASSYDRGRVNTGELFFGEGSRLTVL.

This clonotype was observed many times. The rearrangement uses TRBV4-2 and TRBJ2-1; maybe TRBD2 (6 bases). Deletions cut 3 bases from V and 8 bases from J, with 17 bases between. Germline CDR1 and CDR2: LGHNA and YNFKEQ. There are 15 residues in the CDR3. CDR3 protein: CASSQASTRSHEQFF. CDR3 bases: TGTGCCAGCAGCCAGGCCTCGACTAGATCCCATGAGCAGTTCTTC.

This chain uses TRBV6-5 with TRBJ1-2; 7 nucleotides line up with TRBD1. CDR3 length equals 13 residues. Germline V gene sequence: CDR1 MNHEY, CDR2 SVGAGI. Trimming removed 7 bases from V and 4 bases from J; junction bases left unmatched: 6. CDR3 residues: CASTPRQGYGYTF. In DNA form, the CDR3 reads TGTGCCAGCACTCCGAGACAGGGCTATGGCTACACCTTC.

This clonotype appeared many times. The chain carries TRBV29-1 and TRBJ2-6; D is perhaps TRBD1 (6 bases). The CDR3 length is 16 residues. V shed 3 bases and J shed 0 bases, with 12 bases lying between them. Germline V lookup: CDR1 SQVTM, CDR2 ANQGSEA. The CDR3 spells CSVERDTDSGANVLTF. The CDR3 DNA follows: TGCAGCGTTGAGAGGGACACTGACTCTGGGGCCAACGTCCTGACTTTC.

The chain joins TRBV5-1 to TRBJ1-3; no firm D call. The germline V gene has CDR1 SGHRS and CDR2 YFSETQ. This CDR3 has 14 amino acids. Trimming pared 0 bases from V and 4 bases from J, leaving 8 bases between. In DNA form, the CDR3 reads TGCGCCAGCAGCTTGGCAGGATACGGAAACACCATATATTTT. This translates into CASSLAGYGNTIYF.

J is TRBJ1-1 and V is TRBV12-3 or TRBV12-4; 10 bases are a match to TRBD1. With V trimmed by 5 bases and J by 0 bases, 9 bases remained unmatched. CDR3 length equals 17 residues. The CDR3 DNA reads TGTGCCAGCAGTCCTAGACAGGGGGCCCTCCTGAACACTGAAGCTTTCTTT. It translates to CASSPRQGALLNTEAFF.

The genes are TRBV14 and TRBJ1-4; TRBD1 might be the D (5 bases). Germline V gene sequence: CDR1 SGHDN, CDR2 FVKESK. With 4 bases removed from V and 3 bases from J, the gap between germline ends came to 18 bases. CDR3 size: 17 residues. The CDR3 nucleotides read TGTGCCAGCAGCCCGGGACGGACTAGTGGGGCTAATGAAAAACTGTTTTTT. Its protein is CASSPGRTSGANEKLFF. The full variable domain, completed using reference TRBV14 and TRBJ1-4, is EAGVTQFPSHSVIEKGQTVTLRCDPISGHDNLYWYRRVMGKEIKFLLHFVKESKQDESGMPNNRFLAERTGGTYSTLKVQPAELEDSGVYFCASSPGRTSGANEKLFFGSGTQLSVL.

The V gene is TRBV5-1, the J gene TRBJ1-1; no definite D call. This CDR3 has 15 amino acids. CDR1 and CDR2 from the germline V gene are SGHRS and YFSETQ. The germline V and J ends were trimmed by 3 bases and 1 base, with 13 bases remaining between them. CDR3 region: CASSSRDGQNTEAFF. For the CDR3, the DNA is TGCGCCAGCAGCTCCCGTGACGGCCAGAACACTGAAGCTTTCTTT.

The chain is built from TRBV5-1 and TRBJ2-1; TRBD2 agrees at 7 bases. The V segment lost 2 bases and the J segment 6 bases; nucleotides outside the gene matches: 8. This CDR3 is built from 15 residues. In germline, CDR1 is SGHRS, CDR2 YFSETQ. The CDR3 DNA reads as TGCGCCAGCAGCTTACGACCGGGGGGTCCCAATGAGCAGTTCTTC. This translates into CASSLRPGGPNEQFF.

This clonotype was picked up a small number of times. The genes are TRBV5-1 and TRBJ2-2; D ambiguous. This CDR3 comprises 16 residues. V lost 0 bases, J lost 2 bases, and 11 bases lay in between. In germline, CDR1 is SGHRS, CDR2 YFSETQ. The CDR3 DNA reads as TGCGCCAGCAGCTTGGAGCCTGGGATTAACACCGGGGAGCTGTTTTTT. Protein: CASSLEPGINTGELFF.

In its sample, this clonotype was seen a few times. This chain joins TRBV4-3 and TRBJ2-1; 10 nucleotides line up with TRBD2. The length of the CDR3 is 17 residues. CDR1 is LGHNA, CDR2 YSLEER, per germline. V gave up 1 base and J gave up 10 bases; unmatched junction bases: 13. The DNA of the CDR3 is TGCGCCAGCAGCCAAGTTAGTAGCGGGGGGATGTTAATAGAGCAGTTCTTC. Translating it yields CASSQVSSGGMLIEQFF.

This chain links TRBV5-1 with TRBJ1-1; unclear D gene. The CDR3 runs to 16 residues. V was pared by 7 bases and J by 5 bases, with 24 bases between. The germline gives CDR1 SGHRS, CDR2 YFSETQ. CDR3 bases: TGCGCCAGCGGATCCTCAATCGCGGGGAGTGTTACTGAAGCTTTCTTT. Translated, it gives CASGSSIAGSVTEAFF.

This clonotype was seen more than once but under ten times. The CDR3 region is CASSSGGRGYTF. The CDR3 DNA reads TGTGCCAGCAGCTCCGGGGGCCGAGGCTACACCTTC. This chain links TRBV3-1 with TRBJ1-2; tentatively, D is TRBD1 (6 bases). The CDR3 is made up of 12 amino acids. Germline-derived CDR1 and CDR2 are LGHDT and YNNKEL (reference sequence). With 5 bases removed from V and 8 bases from J, the gap between germline ends came to 12 bases.

This clonotype was detected only a few times. The chain recombines TRBV5-1 with TRBJ1-5, with 9 bases identical to TRBD1. The CDR3 loop spans 14 amino acids. The germline V gene has CDR1 SGHRS and CDR2 YFSETQ. After removal of 3 bases from V and 4 bases from J, the junction contained 2 bases not matched to a gene. The CDR3 DNA reads as TGCGCCAGCAGCTGGACAGGGGAGAATCAGCCCCAGCATTTT. Protein: CASSWTGENQPQHF.